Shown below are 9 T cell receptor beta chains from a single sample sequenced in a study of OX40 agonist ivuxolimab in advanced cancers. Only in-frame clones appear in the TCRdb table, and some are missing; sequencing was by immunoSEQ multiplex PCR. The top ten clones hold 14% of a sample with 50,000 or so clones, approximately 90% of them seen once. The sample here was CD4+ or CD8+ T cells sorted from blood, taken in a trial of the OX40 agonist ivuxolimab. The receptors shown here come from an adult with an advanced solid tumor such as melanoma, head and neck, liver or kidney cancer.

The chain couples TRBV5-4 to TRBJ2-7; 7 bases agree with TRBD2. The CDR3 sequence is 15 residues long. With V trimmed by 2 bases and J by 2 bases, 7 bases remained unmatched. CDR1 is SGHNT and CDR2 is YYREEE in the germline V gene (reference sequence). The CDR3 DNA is TGTGCCAGCAGCTTTAATCCTAGCGGACCCTACGAGCAGTACTTC. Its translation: CASSFNPSGPYEQYF.

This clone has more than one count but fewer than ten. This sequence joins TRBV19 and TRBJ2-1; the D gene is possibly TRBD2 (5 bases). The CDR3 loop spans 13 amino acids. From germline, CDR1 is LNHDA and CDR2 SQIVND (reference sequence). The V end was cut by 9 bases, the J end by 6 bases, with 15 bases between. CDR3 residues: CASSLEGGNEQFF. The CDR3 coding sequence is TGTGCCAGCTCACTAGAGGGCGGCAATGAGCAGTTCTTC.

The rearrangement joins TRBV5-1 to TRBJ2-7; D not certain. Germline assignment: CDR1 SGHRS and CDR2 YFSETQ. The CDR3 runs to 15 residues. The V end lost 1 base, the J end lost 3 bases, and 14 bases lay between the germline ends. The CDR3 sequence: CASSLNRRSNYEQYF. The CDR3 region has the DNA TGCGCCAGCAGCTTGAATCGGCGGAGTAACTACGAGCAGTACTTC.

CDR3 region: CASSFGDKSYEQYF. CDR3 nucleotide sequence: TGTGCCAGCAGCTTTGGGGACAAATCCTACGAGCAGTACTTC. The chain is built from TRBV5-8 and TRBJ2-7; perhaps TRBD1 as D (6 bases). Germline loops: CDR1 SGHTS, CDR2 YDEGEE. CDR3 size: 14 residues. The V and J ends lost 2 bases and 1 base respectively, with 10 bases between them.

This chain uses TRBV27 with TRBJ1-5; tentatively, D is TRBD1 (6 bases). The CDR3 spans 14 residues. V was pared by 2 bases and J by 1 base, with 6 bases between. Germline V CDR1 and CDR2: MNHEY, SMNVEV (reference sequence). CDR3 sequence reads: CASSLGGSNQPQHF. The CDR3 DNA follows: TGTGCCAGCAGTTTAGGGGGCAGCAATCAGCCCCAGCATTTT.

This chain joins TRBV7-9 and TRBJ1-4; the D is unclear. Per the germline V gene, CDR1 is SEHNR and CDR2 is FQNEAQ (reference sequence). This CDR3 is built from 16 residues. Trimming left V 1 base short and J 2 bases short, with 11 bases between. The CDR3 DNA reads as TGTGCCAGCAGCTTAGGCACCGGGATGACTAATGAAAAACTGTTTTTT. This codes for CASSLGTGMTNEKLFF.

CDR3 nucleotides: TGTGCCAGCAGCTACCAGGGGTACAATGAGCAGTTCTTC. Translated, it gives CASSYQGYNEQFF. The chain combines TRBV7-3 with TRBJ2-1; D might be TRBD1 (6 bases). The germline CDR1 and CDR2 sequences are SGHTA and FQGTGA. The CDR3 is 13 residues long. V lost 4 bases, J lost 4 bases, and 8 bases lay in between.

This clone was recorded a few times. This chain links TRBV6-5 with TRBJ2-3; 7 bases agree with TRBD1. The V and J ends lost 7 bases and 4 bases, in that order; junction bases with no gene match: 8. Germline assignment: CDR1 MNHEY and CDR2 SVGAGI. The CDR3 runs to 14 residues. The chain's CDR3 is CASNFQDRPDTQYF. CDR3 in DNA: TGTGCCAGCAATTTTCAGGACAGGCCAGATACGCAGTATTTT.

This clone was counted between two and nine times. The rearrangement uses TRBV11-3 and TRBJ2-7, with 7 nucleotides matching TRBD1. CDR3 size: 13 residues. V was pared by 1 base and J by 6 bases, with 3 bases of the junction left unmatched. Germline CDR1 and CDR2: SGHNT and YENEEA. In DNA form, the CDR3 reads TGTGCCAGCAGCTTAGTGACAGGGACCGAGCAGTACTTC. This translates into CASSLVTGTEQYF.